This T cell receptor beta chain came from a study of shared clonotypes between healthy human individuals. Study overall: The people who gave samples were two women and a few men aged 18 to 49. General study results and limits: The generation probabilities recorded for non-shared clonotypes fell below those of clonotypes shared by all four donors.

As concerns this clone: Its antigen is not identified.

V dropped 4 bases and J dropped 0 bases, with 13 bases sitting between them. The germline CDR1 and CDR2 sequences are MNHEY and SMNVEV (reference sequence). The CDR3 consists of 16 residues. Terminally differentiated effector memory CD45RA+ cells were left out of the naive CD8 fraction, which was CD45RO-negative and positively selected for CCR7. TCRdb's copy holds only in-frame clones and misses some; the assay was immunoSEQ multiplex PCR. Among about 610,000 clones, 90% to 97% were seen once, and the ten largest hold roughly 0.12%. Sequencing used naive CD8+ T cells sorted from blood. The sequence was obtained from a young woman in good health. The genes are TRBV27 and TRBJ2-1; a weak D match, TRBD2 (6 bases). The CDR3 spells CASSSGTVPSYNEQFF. The CDR3 DNA reads TGTGCCAGCAGTTCTGGGACTGTGCCCTCCTACAATGAGCAGTTCTTC.